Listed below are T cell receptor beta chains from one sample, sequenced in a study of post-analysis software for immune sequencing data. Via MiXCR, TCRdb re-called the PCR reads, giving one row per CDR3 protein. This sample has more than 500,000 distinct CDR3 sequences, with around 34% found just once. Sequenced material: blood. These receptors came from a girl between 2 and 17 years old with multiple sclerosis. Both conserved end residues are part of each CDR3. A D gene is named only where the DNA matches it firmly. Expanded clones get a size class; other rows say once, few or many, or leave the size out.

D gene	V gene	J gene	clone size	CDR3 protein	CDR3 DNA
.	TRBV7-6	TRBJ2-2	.	CASSFLGGLLNTGELFF	TGTGCCAGCAGCTTTTTAGGGGGTCTACTGAACACCGGGGAGCTGTTTTTT
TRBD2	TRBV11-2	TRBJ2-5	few	CASSSGGGGTQETQYF	TGTGCCAGCAGCTCGGGCGGCGGGGGGACCCAAGAGACCCAGTACTTC
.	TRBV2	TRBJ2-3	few	CASSGGGLTDTQYF	TGTGCCAGCAGTGGGGGCGGACTCACAGATACGCAGTATTTT
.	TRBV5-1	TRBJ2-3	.	CASSQKTSRSTDTQYF	TGCGCCAGCAGCCAAAAGACGTCGCGGAGCACAGATACGCAGTATTTT
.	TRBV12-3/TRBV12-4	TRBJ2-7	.	CASSGLGSGGQYF	TGTGCCAGCAGTGGACTCGGGTCGGGCGGGCAGTACTTC
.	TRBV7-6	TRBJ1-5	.	CASSPLSNQPQHF	TGTGCCAGCAGCCCGCTGAGCAATCAGCCCCAGCATTTT
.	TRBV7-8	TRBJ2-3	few	CASSLTAGQGSTDTQYF	TGTGCCAGCAGCTTAACGGCGGGGCAAGGTAGCACAGATACGCAGTATTTT
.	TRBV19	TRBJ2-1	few	CASSSRDVLDNEQFF	TGTGCCAGTAGTTCACGGGACGTATTGGACAATGAGCAGTTCTTC
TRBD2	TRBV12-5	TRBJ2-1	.	CASGLDLLSGGHNEQFF	TGTGCTAGTGGTTTGGACCTCCTTAGCGGGGGCCACAATGAGCAGTTCTTC
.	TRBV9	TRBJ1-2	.	CASSVEEEGLTFKNGYTF	TGTGCCAGCAGCGTAGAAGAGGAGGGTCTCACCTTCAAGAATGGCTACACCTTC
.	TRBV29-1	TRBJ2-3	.	CSPSLGAADTQYF	TGCAGCCCCTCCCTGGGGGCAGCAGATACGCAGTATTTT
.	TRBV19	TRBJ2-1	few	CASSRSRGGAYNEQFF	TGTGCCAGTAGTAGATCCAGGGGGGGGGCTTACAATGAGCAGTTCTTC
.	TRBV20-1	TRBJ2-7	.	CSASEGRWEYEQYF	TGCAGTGCTAGTGAGGGCCGGTGGGAATACGAGCAGTACTTC
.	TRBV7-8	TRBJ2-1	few	CASSLANFPGVYNEQFF	TGTGCCAGCAGCTTGGCAAACTTCCCCGGGGTTTACAATGAGCAGTTCTTC
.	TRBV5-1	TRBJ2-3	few	CASSFGGTSTDTQYF	TGCGCCAGCAGCTTTGGGGGGACTAGCACAGATACGCAGTATTTT
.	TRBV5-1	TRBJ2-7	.	CASSQTDTNYEQYF	TGCGCCAGCAGCCAAACTGACACGAACTACGAGCAGTACTTC
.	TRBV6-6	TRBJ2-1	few	CASSDRPHLEEFF	TGTGCCAGCAGCGACAGGCCTCATCTTGAGGAGTTCTTC
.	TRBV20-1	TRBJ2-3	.	CSASGPDTDTQYF	TGCAGTGCTAGCGGGCCCGACACAGATACGCAGTATTTT
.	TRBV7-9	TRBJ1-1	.	CASSLAPGLLNTEAFF	TGTGCCAGCAGCTTAGCCCCGGGTTTGCTGAACACTGAAGCTTTCTTT
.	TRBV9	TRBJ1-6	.	CASSVTLGSPLHF	TGTGCCAGCAGCGTAACTCTAGGGTCACCCCTCCACTTT
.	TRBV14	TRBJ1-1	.	CASSPRLIYPEAFF	TGTGCCAGCAGCCCACGCCTGATTTATCCTGAAGCTTTCTTT
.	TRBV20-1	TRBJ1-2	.	CSAGTATVNYGYTF	TGCAGTGCCGGTACTGCGACAGTTAACTATGGCTACACCTTC
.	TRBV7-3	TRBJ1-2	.	CASSTEGDYGYTF	TGTGCCAGCAGCACGGAGGGAGACTATGGCTACACCTTC
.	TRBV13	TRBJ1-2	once	CASSLISGFRGYTF	TGTGCCAGCAGCTTAATTTCCGGGTTCCGAGGCTACACCTTC
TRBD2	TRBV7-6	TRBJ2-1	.	CASSLPGSSGGASSEQFF	TGTGCCAGCAGCCTACCAGGGAGTAGCGGGGGGGCCTCTAGTGAGCAGTTCTTC
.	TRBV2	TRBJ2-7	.	CASSAAGVVGYEQYF	TGTGCCAGCAGTGCGGCCGGGGTTGTCGGCTACGAGCAGTACTTC
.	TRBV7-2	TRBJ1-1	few	CASSFIQDAGVLLAFF	TGTGCCAGCAGCTTTATTCAAGACGCAGGGGTACTTCTAGCTTTCTTT
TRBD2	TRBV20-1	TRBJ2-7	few	CSATASGAYEQYF	TGCAGTGCTACAGCTAGCGGCGCGTACGAGCAGTACTTC
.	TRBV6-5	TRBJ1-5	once	CATGTRNQPQHF	TGTGCCACCGGCACGAGAAATCAGCCCCAGCATTTT
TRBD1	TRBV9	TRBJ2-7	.	CASSPSGQGNYEQYF	TGTGCCAGCAGCCCCTCGGGACAGGGAAACTACGAGCAGTACTTC
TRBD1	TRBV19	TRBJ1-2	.	CASSTRTGDVYGYTF	TGTGCCAGTAGTACCAGGACAGGGGACGTCTATGGCTACACCTTC
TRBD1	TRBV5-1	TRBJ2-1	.	CASSHRDRGLNYNEQFF	TGCGCCAGCAGCCACCGGGACAGGGGACTTAACTACAATGAGCAGTTCTTC
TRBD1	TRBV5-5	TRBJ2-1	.	CASSLEPGQYNEQFF	TGTGCCAGCAGCTTGGAGCCGGGACAGTACAATGAGCAGTTCTTC
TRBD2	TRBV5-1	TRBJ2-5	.	CASSLLPGLAGAIQETQYF	TGCGCCAGCAGCCTACTACCGGGACTAGCGGGGGCCATCCAAGAGACCCAGTACTTC
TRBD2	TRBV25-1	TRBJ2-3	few	CASSEWDSGGADTQYF	TGTGCCAGCAGTGAATGGGACAGCGGGGGGGCAGATACGCAGTATTTT
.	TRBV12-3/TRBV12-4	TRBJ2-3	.	CASSFGGPADTQYF	TGTGCCAGCAGTTTCGGGGGGCCCGCAGATACGCAGTATTTT
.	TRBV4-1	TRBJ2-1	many	CASSQDGNNEQFF	TGCGCCAGCAGCCAAGATGGAAACAATGAGCAGTTCTTC
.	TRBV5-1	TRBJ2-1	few	CASSRILRGEQFF	TGCGCCAGCAGCCGGATATTACGCGGAGAGCAGTTCTTC
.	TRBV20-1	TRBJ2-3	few	CSARDWAGSTDTQYF	TGCAGTGCTAGAGATTGGGCGGGTTCCACGGATACGCAGTATTTT
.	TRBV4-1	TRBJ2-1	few	CASSQDFGGRRFF	TGCGCCAGCAGCCAAGATTTCGGGGGTCGGCGGTTCTTC
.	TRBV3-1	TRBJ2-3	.	CASSPRGRTQYF	TGTGCCAGCAGCCCCCGGGGTCGTACGCAGTATTTT